Shown below are 30 T cell receptor beta chains from a single sample sequenced in a study of post-analysis software for immune sequencing data. The study, taken as a whole, reports: In patients, TRBV5-6, TRBV5-1 and TRBV20-1 belonged to four or five TRBV segments found more frequently than in controls.

The library was made from cDNA and included unique molecular identifiers. TCRdb reprocessed the PCR reads with MiXCR, giving one entry per CDR3 protein. The sample yields fewer than 900,000 distinct CDR3 sequences, more than 45% seen once. The antigens of these receptors remain unknown. Specimen: blood. Receptor source: a girl aged 5 to 17 with multiple sclerosis.

This chain joins TRBV28 and TRBJ2-1; 8 bases map to TRBD2. Looked up from germline, CDR1 is MDHEN and CDR2 is SYDVKM. CDR3 length equals 16 residues. J lost 7 bases, V lost 6 bases, and 14 bases had no gene match. The CDR3 bases are TGTGCCAGCAGCTTCCCTCCCGGGAGGGCCTTGAATGAGCAGTTCTTC. Residues: CASSFPPGRALNEQFF.

The genes are TRBV7-2 and TRBJ2-4; a weak D match, TRBD1 (7 bases). The J call could be wrong; TRBJ2-5 is a better fit for the DNA end. This CDR3 spans 15 amino acids. Per germline, CDR1 SGHTA and CDR2 FQGNSA. The CDR3 loop is CASSLHGGGGETQYF. CDR3 nucleotides: TGTGCCAGCAGCTTACATGGAGGGGGCGGGGAGACCCAGTACTTC.

The chain has TRBV29-1 and TRBJ1-4; no reliable D call. CDR1 SQVTM and CDR2 ANQGSEA come from the germline V gene. V was trimmed by 3 bases and J by 7 bases, leaving 12 bases between them. The CDR3 has 13 residues. The CDR3 protein is CSVERVQGEKLFF. The CDR3 coding sequence is TGCAGCGTTGAGCGGGTACAAGGTGAAAAACTGTTTTTT.

The rearrangement uses TRBV20-1 and TRBJ1-1; a weak D match, TRBD1 (5 bases). The ends were cut back, 6 bases at V and 6 bases at J, with 14 bases in the middle. The CDR3 has 12 residues. The germline CDR1 and CDR2 sequences are DFQATT and SNEGSKA (reference sequence). CDR3 protein: CSAAGGDAEAFF. As DNA, the CDR3 is TGCAGTGCCGCTGGAGGGGACGCTGAAGCTTTCTTT.

The sample holds one count of this clonotype. The gene calls are TRBV12-3 or TRBV12-4 and TRBJ2-1, with 8 positions matching TRBD2. The V segment lost 9 bases and the J segment 2 bases; nucleotides outside the gene matches: 9. The CDR3 runs to 15 residues. CDR3 coding DNA: TGTGCCAGTCAACGGGGGGGAATTACCTACAATGAGCAGTTCTTC. Residues: CASQRGGITYNEQFF.

This CDR3 is CSATSGRPVQETQYF. As DNA, the CDR3 is TGCAGTGCCACTAGCGGGAGGCCCGTCCAAGAGACCCAGTACTTC. V gene TRBV20-1 combines with J gene TRBJ2-5; 12 bases map to TRBD2. V lost 6 bases and J lost 1; bases outside the gene matches: 6. The CDR3 length is 15 residues. The germline V gene encodes CDR1 DFQATT and CDR2 SNEGSKA (reference sequence).

The CDR3 DNA reads as TGCAGTGCGCGGGGATCCTACAATGAGCAGTTCTTC. It codes for CSARGSYNEQFF. The chain links TRBV20-1 to TRBJ2-1; tentative D call: TRBD2 (6 bases). The CDR3 extends over 12 amino acids. CDR1 DFQATT and CDR2 SNEGSKA come from the germline V gene (reference sequence). V lost 6 bases and J lost 1, with 7 bases in between.

The rearrangement links TRBV15 to TRBJ1-5; D not certain. CDR3 length equals 11 residues. The V gene lost 7 bases and the J gene lost 4 bases, with 5 bases spanning the gap. Germline CDR1 LNHNV, CDR2 YYDKDF (reference sequence). CDR3 sequence (DNA): TGTGCCACCACGAGGAATCAGCCCCAGCATTTT. Translated, it gives CATTRNQPQHF.

This sequence joins TRBV6-1 and TRBJ2-3; no definite D call. Trimming left V 4 bases short and J 6 bases short, with 11 bases between. The CDR3 loop spans 13 amino acids. The germline CDR1 and CDR2 sequences are MNHNS and SASEGT. CDR3 region: CASSVGPFDTQYF. The CDR3, as DNA: TGTGCCAGCAGTGTCGGGCCTTTTGATACGCAGTATTTT.

The rearrangement links TRBV12-3 or TRBV12-4 to TRBJ2-7, with TRBD1 as a possible D gene (5 bases). V dropped 2 bases and J dropped 6 bases, with 11 bases sitting between them. The CDR3 is made up of 13 amino acids. The CDR3 spells CASSLFAGREQYF. The CDR3 DNA is TGTGCCAGCAGTTTATTCGCAGGGCGCGAGCAGTACTTC.

The sample holds a few counts of this clonotype. The rearrangement uses TRBV6-2 or TRBV6-3 and TRBJ2-1; weak D call: TRBD2 (5 bases). The CDR3 extends over 13 amino acids. CDR1 is MNHEY, CDR2 SVGEGT, per germline. The ends were cut back, 7 bases at V and 7 bases at J, with 14 bases in the middle. The CDR3 bases are TGTGCCAGCAAGGCTAGCTGGAGGAATGAGCAGTTCTTC. Its protein is CASKASWRNEQFF.

The chain is built from TRBV20-1 and TRBJ1-1, with D uncertain. Trimming shortened V by 6 bases and J by 8 bases, and 10 bases separated the two germline ends. The CDR3 has 10 amino acids. Germline CDR1 DFQATT, CDR2 SNEGSKA (reference sequence). The CDR3 DNA is TGCAGTGCCCGGTCCGGGGAAGCTTTCTTT. It yields the protein CSARSGEAFF.

The V and J genes are TRBV20-1 and TRBJ1-5; D remains unclear. The germline V and J ends were trimmed by 5 bases and 0 bases, with 8 bases remaining between them. Germline CDR1 DFQATT, CDR2 SNEGSKA (reference sequence). The CDR3 contains 13 residues. CDR3 nucleotides: TGCAGTGCTCTTGACAATAGCAATCAGCCCCAGCATTTT. Its protein product is CSALDNSNQPQHF.

The genes are TRBV10-3 and TRBJ2-7; 15 bases agree with TRBD2. From germline, CDR1 is ENHRY and CDR2 SYGVKD. After removal of 7 bases from V and 6 bases from J, the junction contained 10 bases not matched to a gene. This CDR3 has 16 amino acids. The CDR3 protein is CAITRGGLAGGGEQYF. CDR3 DNA: TGTGCCATCACGCGAGGGGGACTAGCGGGAGGAGGCGAGCAGTACTTC.

This rearrangement joins TRBV10-3 to TRBJ2-1, with 8 positions matching TRBD1. The germline gives CDR1 ENHRY, CDR2 SYGVKD. V gave up 7 bases and J gave up 5 bases; unmatched junction bases: 7. The CDR3 totals 14 residues. The CDR3 DNA sequence: TGTGCCATCACCTCGGACAGGGAGAACAATGAGCAGTTCTTC. Translating it yields CAITSDRENNEQFF.

This clonotype was observed a handful of times. The chain is built from TRBV6-2 or TRBV6-3 and TRBJ2-1; D uncertain. The CDR3 length is 14 residues. Germline V gene sequence: CDR1 MNHEY, CDR2 SVGEGT. Deletions cut 6 bases from V and 0 bases from J, with 9 bases between. CDR3 bases: TGTGCCAGCAGCCCCTTCAGCTCCTACAATGAGCAGTTCTTC. This codes for CASSPFSSYNEQFF.

This sequence joins TRBV13 and TRBJ1-1; D gene ambiguous. V lost 3 bases and J 1 base, leaving 6 bases between the germline ends. The CDR3 has 13 residues. Germline lookup yields CDR1 PRHDT and CDR2 FYEKMQ (reference sequence). CDR3 DNA: TGTGCCAGCAGCTTCCAGTGGAACACTGAAGCTTTCTTT. Protein product: CASSFQWNTEAFF.

This clonotype was seen only a few times. The chain has TRBV19 and TRBJ1-5; the match to TRBD1 covers 7 bases. Germline loops: CDR1 LNHDA, CDR2 SQIVND (reference sequence). Germline trimming cut 9 bases from V and 3 bases from J; bases unmatched to any gene: 8. The CDR3 is 14 residues long. The CDR3 sequence is CASSQGGPNQPQHF. The CDR3 bases are TGTGCCAGCAGCCAGGGGGGGCCCAATCAGCCCCAGCATTTT.

The chain has TRBV4-3 and TRBJ2-4; D unclear. This CDR3 is built from 13 residues. Trimming took 0 bases from V and 15 from J, leaving 15 bases between them. Germline CDR1 reads LGHNA; CDR2 reads YSLEER. This CDR3 is CASSQDISRPAYF. DNA for the CDR3: TGCGCCAGCAGCCAAGATATTTCTAGACCTGCGTACTTC.

This chain uses TRBV29-1 with TRBJ2-7; D call uncertain. The CDR3 spans 13 residues. Per the germline V gene, CDR1 is SQVTM and CDR2 is ANQGSEA. Trimming took 2 bases from V and 9 from J, leaving 17 bases between them. CDR3 nucleotides: TGCAGCGTTGAATTGGTCACGAATAACGGGCAGTACTTC. Protein: CSVELVTNNGQYF.

V gene TRBV27 combines with J gene TRBJ1-1, with no clear D. V was trimmed by 6 bases and J by 5 bases, leaving 16 bases between them. Germline assignment: CDR1 MNHEY and CDR2 SMNVEV (reference sequence). The CDR3 contains 14 residues. CDR3 nucleotides: TGTGCCAGCAGAGTTGGGGTTAGTGGGACTGAAGCTTTCTTT. It encodes CASRVGVSGTEAFF.

The rearrangement uses TRBV29-1 and TRBJ1-1, with D maybe TRBD1 (6 bases). Deletions cut 3 bases from V and 6 bases from J, with 11 bases between. Germline CDR1 is SQVTM and CDR2 is ANQGSEA. The CDR3 loop spans 12 amino acids. The CDR3 DNA sequence: TGCAGCGTTGAGGGTGGACAGCCTGAAGCTTTCTTT. Its translation: CSVEGGQPEAFF.

This clonotype appeared a few times. The chain employs TRBV20-1 and TRBJ1-5; D is unclear. Germline V gives CDR1 DFQATT, CDR2 SNEGSKA (reference sequence). The CDR3 has 13 residues. V was clipped by 4 bases and J by 6 bases, with 13 bases between them. This CDR3 reads CSAKGLAGQPQHF. The CDR3 region has the DNA TGCAGTGCTAAGGGTCTGGCGGGTCAGCCCCAGCATTTT.

This clonotype was seen only a few times. The rearrangement uses TRBV7-9 and TRBJ1-6; no definite D call. The CDR3 extends over 11 amino acids. CDR1 and CDR2 from the germline V gene are SEHNR and FQNEAQ (reference sequence). Trimming stripped 1 base from V and 10 bases from J, with 2 bases between. CDR3 coding DNA: TGTGCCAGCAGCTTAGAGTCACCCCTCCACTTT. Its protein product is CASSLESPLHF.

The rearrangement uses TRBV6-5 and TRBJ2-7; D not resolved. V was trimmed by 2 bases and J by 0 bases, leaving 8 bases between them. The CDR3 spans 14 residues. Germline CDR1 reads MNHEY; CDR2 reads SVGAGI. CDR3 loop: CASSYGQNSYEQYF. In DNA form, the CDR3 reads TGTGCCAGCAGTTACGGCCAAAACTCCTACGAGCAGTACTTC.

The chain is built from TRBV29-1 and TRBJ2-5, with D tentatively TRBD2 (6 bases). This CDR3 has 14 residues. The V and J ends lost 4 bases and 5 bases respectively, with 17 bases between them. From germline, CDR1 is SQVTM and CDR2 ANQGSEA. The chain's CDR3 is CSVVYRGLWETQYF. The DNA for the CDR3 is TGCAGCGTTGTCTATCGGGGACTTTGGGAGACCCAGTACTTC.

The sample holds one count of this clonotype. The gene calls are TRBV10-3 and TRBJ2-1; a weak D match, TRBD2 (5 bases). The CDR3 runs to 15 residues. The germline V and J ends were trimmed by 3 bases and 3 bases, with 12 bases remaining between them. The V gene's germline CDR1 is ENHRY and CDR2 SYGVKD. The CDR3 DNA sequence: TGTGCCATCAGTGAAGCAGCGGAGAACTACAATGAGCAGTTCTTC. It translates to CAISEAAENYNEQFF.

This chain uses TRBV12-3 or TRBV12-4 with TRBJ2-7; the D gene is possibly TRBD1 (6 bases). The CDR3 loop spans 14 amino acids. Trimming cost V 3 bases and J 0 bases, with 9 bases left between them. The DNA for the CDR3 is TGTGCCAGCAGTTTTTCAGGGGCCTCCTACGAGCAGTACTTC. Amino acids: CASSFSGASYEQYF.

The CDR3: CASSFGLAGGPSDTQYF. In nucleotides, the CDR3 is TGTGCCAGCAGCTTCGGACTAGCGGGAGGGCCGTCCGATACGCAGTATTTT. The rearrangement links TRBV7-6 to TRBJ2-3, with 15 nucleotides matching TRBD2. Germline V lookup: CDR1 SGHVS, CDR2 FNYEAQ. V lost 3 bases, J lost 6 bases, and 7 bases stayed unmatched. This CDR3 is 17 amino acids long.

The chain carries TRBV7-9 and TRBJ2-5, with TRBD2 as a possible D gene (6 bases). CDR3 length equals 13 residues. The V end was cut by 9 bases, the J end by 5 bases, with 16 bases between. The germline V gene encodes CDR1 SEHNR and CDR2 FQNEAQ (reference sequence). CDR3 nucleotides: TGTGCCAGTCGGGGGACCGTCGAGGAGACCCAGTACTTC. Amino acid sequence: CASRGTVEETQYF.